Detailed here is one TCR beta chain. V lost 10 bases and J 6 bases, leaving 10 bases between the germline ends. The CDR3 totals 11 residues. Germline-derived CDR1 and CDR2 are MDHEN and SYDVKM. PCR amplification relied on 60 Vbeta primers (plus 13 Jbeta primers). Assay used: immunoSEQ multiplex PCR; TCRdb lists only in-frame clones, some missing. The table shows around 100,000 clones, with about 9.5% occurring only once. The sample is drawn from a study of cytomegalovirus exposure and HLA in healthy donors. This sequence joins TRBV28 and TRBJ2-1; D gene ambiguous. The clonotype originates from a man in his forties in good health and CMV-seropositive. The sample was PBMCs. CDR3 amino acids: CATGLGNEQFF. The CDR3 region has the DNA TGTGCCACTGGCCTTGGCAATGAGCAGTTCTTC.